A single sample is the source of the 5 T cell receptor beta chains below, sequenced in a study of T cells expressing NK-cell markers. TCRdb reprocessed the 5' RACE reads, with one entry per CDR3 protein and no DNA. Recorded here are some 440,000 distinct CDR3 sequences; the top ten clones represent approximately 1.5%. Sequenced: blood T cells: a sorted CD56 or NKG2C T cell subset, CD4+ or CD8+ T cells, or bulk PBMC T cells (not recorded which). The receptors were sampled from a woman in her 50s in good health.

The V call is TRBV5-6, the J call TRBJ2-1; with no DNA, the TCRdb D assignment of TRBD2 cannot be verified. The CDR3 has 15 amino acids. CDR1 and CDR2 (germline): SGHDT, YYEEEE. CDR3 sequence reads: CASRQGQREWGEQFF.

CDR3 residues: CSVLTEPANYGYTF. The rearrangement uses TRBV29-1 and TRBJ1-2; TCRdb picks TRBD1, but there is no DNA to check that call. The CDR3 totals 14 residues. Germline V gene lookup returns CDR1 SQVTM and CDR2 ANQGSEA.

The V and J genes are TRBV5-1 and TRBJ2-1; no DNA is available, so the TRBD2 call from TCRdb remains unchecked. This CDR3 comprises 13 residues. In germline, CDR1 is SGHRS, CDR2 YFSETQ. The CDR3 sequence is CASAIGTLNEQFF.

V is TRBV7-9 and J is TRBJ2-2; TCRdb picks TRBD2, but there is no DNA to check that call. The CDR3 has 16 residues. Germline V lookup: CDR1 SEHNR, CDR2 FQNEAQ (reference sequence). The CDR3 loop is CASSAPLREKDGELFF.

This rearrangement joins TRBV7-8 to TRBJ2-3; TCRdb's D call of TRBD1 is untestable without DNA. Germline values: CDR1 SGHVS, CDR2 FQNEAQ. CDR3 size: 15 residues. CDR3 amino acids: CASSKGNRGTDTQYF.